These T cell receptor beta chains were read from a single sample in a study of identical twins. TCRdb processed the 5' RACE reads anew with MiXCR; each CDR3 protein has one entry. This sample has more than 400,000 distinct CDR3 sequences, with 12% to 15% found just once. These same data were also listed under a study on yellow fever vaccine responses in identical twins.

The sample taken for sequencing was CD4+ T cells sorted from blood. All receptors come from a young woman in good health. The CDR3 runs from the conserved cysteine through the conserved F or W. The D gene is left open where the match is weak. Clone size is given for some rows only: seen once, a few or many times, or a class if the clone is expanded.

clone size: .
J gene: TRBJ2-3
V gene: TRBV14
CDR3 length: 14
D gene: .
CDR3 DNA: TGTGCCAGCAGCCTTCATCAGCTTACAGATACGCAGTATTTT
CDR3 protein: CASSLHQLTDTQYF

clone size: few
J gene: TRBJ2-5
V gene: TRBV12-3/TRBV12-4
CDR3 length: 12
D gene: .
CDR3 DNA: TGTGCCAGCAGTTTACAGGAAGAGACCCAGTACTTC
CDR3 protein: CASSLQEETQYF

clone size: .
J gene: TRBJ2-3
V gene: TRBV2
CDR3 length: 16
D gene: TRBD1
CDR3 DNA: TGTGCCAGCAGCTCCGGTCGGGCTCCCGGGGCGACTCAGGGGGATTTT
CDR3 protein: CASSSGRAPGATQGDF

clone size: .
J gene: TRBJ1-2
V gene: TRBV3-1
CDR3 length: 14
D gene: .
CDR3 DNA: TGTGCCAGCAGCCGGGAGACAGGAGGCTATGGCTACACCTTC
CDR3 protein: CASSRETGGYGYTF

clone size: few
J gene: TRBJ2-1
V gene: TRBV27
CDR3 length: 16
D gene: TRBD1
CDR3 DNA: TGTGCCAGCAGTCCCCGCGGGACAGGGGGCTACAATGAGCAGTTCTTC
CDR3 protein: CASSPRGTGGYNEQFF

clone size: .
J gene: TRBJ1-6
V gene: TRBV20-1
CDR3 length: 14
D gene: .
CDR3 DNA: TGCAGTGCTCGCGCCGGGACCAATAATTCACCCCTCCACTTT
CDR3 protein: CSARAGTNNSPLHF

clone size: .
J gene: TRBJ2-7
V gene: TRBV3-1
CDR3 length: 15
D gene: TRBD2
CDR3 DNA: TGTGCCAGCACCGCCGGACTAGCGGGCCCTTCCGAGCAGTACTTC
CDR3 protein: CASTAGLAGPSEQYF

clone size: few
J gene: TRBJ1-1
V gene: TRBV3-1
CDR3 length: 14
D gene: .
CDR3 DNA: TGTGCCAGCAGCCGAGGGAAGGGGGGAACTGAAGCTTTCTTT
CDR3 protein: CASSRGKGGTEAFF

clone size: few
J gene: TRBJ2-3
V gene: TRBV12-3/TRBV12-4
CDR3 length: 16
D gene: TRBD2
CDR3 DNA: TGTGCCAGCAGTTTTTCGGCTAGCGGGACCCCGGGGGCGCAGTATTTT
CDR3 protein: CASSFSASGTPGAQYF

clone size: many
J gene: TRBJ1-2
V gene: TRBV12-3/TRBV12-4
CDR3 length: 12
D gene: .
CDR3 DNA: TGTGCCAGCAGTCAGGGGAACTATGGCTACACCTTC
CDR3 protein: CASSQGNYGYTF

clone size: many
J gene: TRBJ2-2
V gene: TRBV12-3/TRBV12-4
CDR3 length: 12
D gene: .
CDR3 DNA: TGTGCCAGCAGTTTCGGCACCGGGGAGCTGTTTTTT
CDR3 protein: CASSFGTGELFF

clone size: .
J gene: TRBJ2-5
V gene: TRBV5-1
CDR3 length: 13
D gene: .
CDR3 DNA: TGCGCCAGCAGGGACATCGCAGGAGAGACCCAGTACTTC
CDR3 protein: CASRDIAGETQYF